These 30 T cell receptor beta chains share one sample of origin, sequenced in a study of blood T cell repertoires in COVID-19. Only in-frame clones appear in the TCRdb table, and some are missing; sequencing was by immunoSEQ multiplex PCR. This table has 150,000 to 170,000 clones, about 86% appearing once. Sequencing was carried out using PBMCs or T cells enriched from blood (not recorded which). These receptors were collected from a man aged 50 to 60 who had recovered from COVID-19.

The chain recombines TRBV30 with TRBJ1-5; 7 nucleotides align to TRBD1. This CDR3 spans 13 amino acids. Germline CDR1 is GTSNPN and CDR2 is SVGIG (reference sequence). After removal of 0 bases from V and 6 bases from J, the junction contained 2 bases not matched to a gene. For the CDR3, the DNA is TGTGCCTGGAGTGTAACAGGGGTTCAGCCCCAGCATTTT. Translation gives CAWSVTGVQPQHF.

V usage is TRBV19 and J usage is TRBJ2-3; 10 bases map to TRBD1. The CDR3 runs to 14 residues. CDR1 LNHDA and CDR2 SQIVND come from the germline V gene (reference sequence). V trimming: 6 bases; J trimming: 5 bases; junction bases outside the gene matches: 5. The CDR3 here is CASSLGQGEDTQYF. In DNA, the CDR3 is TGTGCCAGTAGCCTTGGACAGGGGGAAGATACGCAGTATTTT.

The rearrangement links TRBV3-1 (or the pseudogene TRBV3-2) to TRBJ2-2, with 10 nucleotides matching TRBD1. Germline V gene sequence: CDR1 LGHDT, CDR2 YNNKEL (reference sequence). CDR3 length: 16 amino acids. J was trimmed by 6 bases and V by 2 bases; bases with no gene match: 6. The CDR3 DNA is TGTGCCAGCAGCCAACCCGGGACAGGGGAATCCGGGGAGCTGTTTTTT. It is translated as CASSQPGTGESGELFF.

The chain employs TRBV7-2 and TRBJ1-2; 11 nucleotides align to TRBD1. Germline trimming cut 4 bases from V and 6 bases from J; bases unmatched to any gene: 7. Per germline, CDR1 SGHTA and CDR2 FQGNSA. The CDR3 is 15 residues long. CDR3 protein: CASSSRDRGMNGYTF. CDR3 nucleotides: TGTGCCAGCAGCTCACGGGACAGGGGGATGAATGGCTACACCTTC.

This chain uses TRBV9 with TRBJ1-2; the match to TRBD1 covers 8 bases. Germline CDR1 is SGDLS and CDR2 is YYNGEE. With 3 bases clipped from V and 7 bases from J, the junction kept 5 bases outside the gene matches. CDR3 length: 13 amino acids. In DNA form, the CDR3 reads TGTGCCAGCAGCGGACGGACAGGGTTTGGCTACACCTTC. Translated: CASSGRTGFGYTF.

This rearrangement joins TRBV7-8 to TRBJ1-5; D remains ambiguous. Germline CDR1 reads SGHVS; CDR2 reads FQNEAQ. The CDR3 consists of 12 residues. V lost 5 bases to trimming and J lost 6 bases, with 8 bases between them. The CDR3 region has the DNA TGTGCCAGCAGCCCATCGGGTCAGCCCCAGCATTTT. Protein sequence: CASSPSGQPQHF.

The chain uses TRBV11-3 and TRBJ1-1; maybe TRBD1 (5 bases). The CDR3 sequence is 15 residues long. In germline, CDR1 is SGHNT, CDR2 YENEEA. With 1 base removed from V and 0 bases from J, the gap between germline ends came to 9 bases. The CDR3 sequence is CASSLAGGMNTEAFF. The CDR3 nucleotides read TGTGCCAGCAGCTTAGCTGGGGGGATGAACACTGAAGCTTTCTTT.

This chain joins TRBV6-5 and TRBJ1-1; TRBD1 is a possible D gene (5 bases). V lost 1 base, J lost 7 bases, and 13 bases lay in between. The length of the CDR3 is 14 residues. The V gene's germline CDR1 is MNHEY and CDR2 SVGAGI. This CDR3 reads CASSYFDSASEAFF. In nucleotides, the CDR3 is TGTGCCAGCAGTTACTTCGACAGCGCCAGTGAAGCTTTCTTT.

The CDR3 coding sequence is TGCGCCAGCAGCTTGGCGGACAGATCCGGAAACACCATATATTTT. Protein: CASSLADRSGNTIYF. V gene TRBV5-1 combines with J gene TRBJ1-3, with D possibly matching TRBD1 (6 bases). CDR1 and CDR2 from the germline V gene are SGHRS and YFSETQ. Trimming shortened V by 0 bases and J by 4 bases, and 11 bases separated the two germline ends. CDR3 length: 15 amino acids.

The genes are TRBV19 and TRBJ2-3; a possible D gene is TRBD1 (5 bases). The CDR3 runs to 14 residues. Per the germline V gene, CDR1 is LNHDA and CDR2 is SQIVND (reference sequence). V gave up 6 bases and J gave up 4 bases, with 14 bases separating them. Here the CDR3 reads CASSQGHKADTQYF. In DNA, the CDR3 is TGTGCCAGTAGCCAGGGCCATAAGGCAGATACGCAGTATTTT. Combining the CDR3 with reference TRBV19 and TRBJ2-3 gives the whole variable domain DGGITQSPKYLFRKEGQNVTLSCEQNLNHDAMYWYRQDPGQGLRLIYYSQIVNDFQKGDIAEGYSVSREKKESFPLTVTSAQKNPTAFYLCASSQGHKADTQYFGPGTRLTVL.

The J gene is TRBJ1-3, the V gene TRBV7-2; 7 positions match TRBD1. Germline-derived CDR1 and CDR2 are SGHTA and FQGNSA. The CDR3 consists of 15 residues. J gave up 11 bases and V 2 bases, and 12 bases lay outside the gene matches. The CDR3 sequence is CASSLSSITGVPIYF. DNA of the CDR3: TGTGCCAGCAGCTTATCTTCTATAACAGGGGTCCCCATATATTTT.

V and J are TRBV6-5 and TRBJ2-7; D is possibly TRBD2 (6 bases). This CDR3 is built from 15 residues. Germline CDR1 MNHEY, CDR2 SVGAGI. The germline V and J ends were trimmed by 8 bases and 0 bases, with 17 bases remaining between them. The CDR3 DNA sequence: TGTGCCAGCCTTCGATGGCGGGGCAACTCCTACGAGCAGTACTTC. Translating it yields CASLRWRGNSYEQYF.

This rearrangement joins TRBV7-6 to TRBJ1-4, with 7 bases matching TRBD1. J gave up 2 bases and V 4 bases, and 7 bases lay outside the gene matches. The germline gives CDR1 SGHVS, CDR2 FNYEAQ. The length of the CDR3 is 16 residues. CDR3 amino acids: CASSSPDRVTNEKLFF. As DNA, the CDR3 is TGTGCCAGCAGCTCCCCTGACAGGGTTACTAATGAAAAACTGTTTTTT.

The V call is TRBV25-1, the J call TRBJ1-2; possible D gene TRBD1, 6 bases. CDR1 is MGHDK, CDR2 SYGVNS, per germline. This CDR3 region has 12 residues. V gave up 5 bases and J gave up 5 bases, with 9 bases separating them. CDR3 sequence: CASSKGVYGYTF. The CDR3 DNA reads TGTGCCAGCAGTAAGGGGGTTTATGGCTACACCTTC.

As DNA, the CDR3 is TGTGCCAGCAGCGCAGGACAGGTCGGAGGGACCCAGTACTTC. Protein product: CASSAGQVGGTQYF. This sequence joins TRBV7-2 and TRBJ2-5, with 7 bases fitting TRBD1. The CDR3 runs to 14 residues. Germline values: CDR1 SGHTA, CDR2 FQGNSA. V trimming: 5 bases; J trimming: 7 bases; junction bases outside the gene matches: 10.

The V call is TRBV18, the J call TRBJ1-1; 8 nucleotides line up with TRBD1. Germline CDR1 reads KGHSH; CDR2 reads LQKENI. CDR3 size: 16 residues. The V and J ends lost 2 bases and 3 bases, in that order; junction bases with no gene match: 8. As DNA, the CDR3 is TGTGCCAGCTCACCAGGGATGAAGACAGGGGACACTGAAGCTTTCTTT. Translating gives CASSPGMKTGDTEAFF.

The rearrangement joins TRBV10-1 to TRBJ2-4; D is perhaps TRBD1 (6 bases). This CDR3 comprises 14 residues. Per the germline V gene, CDR1 is WNHNN and CDR2 is SYGVQD (reference sequence). With 2 bases removed from V and 4 bases from J, the gap between germline ends came to 9 bases. The CDR3 bases are TGCGCCAGCAGTGAGGGACAGCCAAAAAACATTCAGTACTTC. It is translated as CASSEGQPKNIQYF.

V gene TRBV7-6 combines with J gene TRBJ1-2; tentatively, D is TRBD1 (6 bases). Germline values: CDR1 SGHVS, CDR2 FNYEAQ. The CDR3 is made up of 16 amino acids. The germline V and J ends were trimmed by 6 bases and 4 bases, with 21 bases remaining between them. This CDR3 is CASSTFEGQNSYGYTF. In DNA form, the CDR3 reads TGTGCCAGCAGTACTTTTGAGGGACAAAATTCCTATGGCTACACCTTC.

The gene calls are TRBV29-1 and TRBJ2-1; 11 nucleotides match TRBD1. The CDR3 runs to 13 residues. Germline CDR1 reads SQVTM; CDR2 reads ANQGSEA. V shed 8 bases and J 5 bases; nucleotides not matched to a gene: 5. The CDR3 DNA reads TGCAGCAAGCGGGACAGGGGGGACAATGAGCAGTTCTTC. Translating it yields CSKRDRGDNEQFF.

CDR3 bases: TGTGCCAGCAGCTTCGGACAGGGGGGATCTGAAGCTTTCTTT. Its protein product is CASSFGQGGSEAFF. The chain recombines TRBV7-9 with TRBJ1-1, with 10 bases lining up with TRBD1. CDR1 is SEHNR and CDR2 is FQNEAQ in the germline V gene (reference sequence). The V gene end was trimmed by 3 bases and the J gene end by 6 bases; junction bases not matched to a gene: 4. This CDR3 is built from 14 residues.

The chain combines TRBV7-3 with TRBJ2-3; 15 bases fit TRBD2. The CDR3 has 15 amino acids. CDR1 is SGHTA, CDR2 FQGTGA, per germline. Trimming cost V 6 bases and J 5 bases; bases outside gene matches: 3. The CDR3 sequence: CASRLGLAGGDTQYF. Written as DNA, the CDR3 is TGTGCCAGCAGGTTGGGACTAGCGGGAGGAGATACGCAGTATTTT.

This clone appeared a few times. CDR3 residues: CAISPGNREGNEQFF. The CDR3 DNA reads TGTGCCATCAGCCCCGGGAACAGGGAGGGAAATGAGCAGTTCTTC. The V gene is TRBV10-3, the J gene TRBJ2-1, with D possibly TRBD2 on 7 matching bases. The CDR3 totals 15 residues. V was cut by 6 bases and J by 7 bases, with 19 bases left in between. Germline assignment: CDR1 ENHRY and CDR2 SYGVKD.

This chain links TRBV19 with TRBJ2-3; 7 nucleotides align to TRBD1. Per the germline V gene, CDR1 is LNHDA and CDR2 is SQIVND (reference sequence). Trimming cost V 9 bases and J 6 bases; bases outside gene matches: 18. The CDR3 runs to 16 residues. The CDR3, as DNA: TGTGCCAGCCGAGTCAACAGGGGATCAGGGGTTGATACGCAGTATTTT. Its translation is CASRVNRGSGVDTQYF.

The genes are TRBV11-3 and TRBJ1-3; 9 bases align to TRBD1. V gave up 5 bases and J gave up 4 bases; unmatched junction bases: 3. The germline V gene encodes CDR1 SGHNT and CDR2 YENEEA. The CDR3 runs 14 residues. CDR3 DNA: TGTGCCAGCAGCCCGGGGACAGGGGGAAACACCATATATTTT. It is translated as CASSPGTGGNTIYF.

J is TRBJ1-4 and V is TRBV12-3 or TRBV12-4, with unresolved D. V lost 2 bases and J lost 4, with 5 bases in between. CDR3 length: 13 residues. The CDR3 DNA is TGTGCCAGCAGTTTAACAGTTAATGAAAAACTGTTTTTT. This encodes CASSLTVNEKLFF.

The sample holds a few counts of this clone. The chain links TRBV13 to TRBJ1-2; 10 bases are shared with TRBD1. The CDR3 extends over 16 amino acids. The germline CDR1 and CDR2 sequences are PRHDT and FYEKMQ (reference sequence). V shed 1 base and J 3 bases; nucleotides not matched to a gene: 5. The CDR3: CASSLVRGTGDYGYTF. In nucleotides, the CDR3 is TGTGCCAGCAGCTTAGTGAGGGGGACAGGGGACTATGGCTACACCTTC.

The chain recombines TRBV5-4 with TRBJ1-3, with unresolved D. The CDR3 length is 15 residues. Germline-derived CDR1 and CDR2 are SGHNT and YYREEE (reference sequence). V was trimmed by 0 bases and J by 0 bases, leaving 7 bases between them. CDR3 protein: CASSLDSRSGNTIYF. CDR3 sequence (DNA): TGTGCCAGCAGCTTGGACAGCCGCTCTGGAAACACCATATATTTT.

V gene TRBV19 combines with J gene TRBJ1-1; 7 bases align to TRBD1. The CDR3 extends over 15 amino acids. Germline V gene data show CDR1 as LNHDA and CDR2 as SQIVND (reference sequence). V dropped 2 bases and J dropped 5; count of bases not matched to a gene: 8. In DNA, the CDR3 is TGTGCCAGTAGTATACGGACAGGTGAGGTAACTGAAGCTTTCTTT. Amino acids: CASSIRTGEVTEAFF.

The V and J genes are TRBV6-6 and TRBJ1-2, with 12 positions matching TRBD1. V shed 6 bases and J 4 bases; nucleotides not matched to a gene: 3. CDR1 and CDR2 from the germline V gene are MNHNY and SVGAGI (reference sequence). The length of the CDR3 is 14 residues. CDR3 protein: CASRPGQGAYGYTF. The CDR3 coding sequence is TGTGCCAGCAGACCGGGACAGGGGGCCTATGGCTACACCTTC.

V is TRBV19 and J is TRBJ1-2; D possibly corresponds to TRBD1 (5 bases). This CDR3 is built from 13 residues. V lost 7 bases, J lost 4 bases, and 13 bases lay in between. Germline V lookup: CDR1 LNHDA, CDR2 SQIVND (reference sequence). The CDR3 bases are TGTGCCAGTACCACCCCAAGGGGCTATGGCTACACCTTC. Amino acid sequence: CASTTPRGYGYTF.